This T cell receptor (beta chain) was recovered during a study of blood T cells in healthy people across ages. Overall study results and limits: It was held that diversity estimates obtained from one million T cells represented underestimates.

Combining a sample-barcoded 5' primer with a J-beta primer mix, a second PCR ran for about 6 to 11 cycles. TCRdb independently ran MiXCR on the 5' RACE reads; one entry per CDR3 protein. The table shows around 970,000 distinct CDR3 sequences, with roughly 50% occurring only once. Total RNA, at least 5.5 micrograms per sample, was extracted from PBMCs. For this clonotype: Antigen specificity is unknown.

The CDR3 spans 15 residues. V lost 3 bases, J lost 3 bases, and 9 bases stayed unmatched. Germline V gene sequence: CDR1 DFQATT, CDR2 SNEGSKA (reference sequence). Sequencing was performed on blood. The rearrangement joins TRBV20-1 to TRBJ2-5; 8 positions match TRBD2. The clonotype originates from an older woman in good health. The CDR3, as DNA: TGCAGTGCTAGGGGGCAGTTCGGGGGGGAAGAGACCCAGTACTTC. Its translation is CSARGQFGGEETQYF.